The source of this T cell receptor beta chain is a study of blood T cell repertoires in COVID-19. Study-level background: The United States, Italy and Spain provided the acute and convalescent COVID-19 samples.

Enrollment of patients from Seattle took place during active infection, with longitudinal follow-up. Original data processing: How many nucleated cells were present was estimated from reference gene primer amplification. Profiling relied on immunoSEQ multiplex PCR, and the TCRdb table lists in-frame clones only, not all of them. The V and J calls and clone size come from that table; D and trimming were worked out from the DNA. The sample gives 180,000 or so clones, under 90% of which show up once; more than 14% is in the top ten. Germline V gene lookup returns CDR1 MNHEY and CDR2 SMNVEV (reference sequence). V shed 5 bases and J 3 bases; nucleotides not matched to a gene: 2. The CDR3 covers 14 residues.

The sequence derives from a woman between 70 and 85 years old with COVID-19, enrolled during active disease. This chain joins TRBV27 and TRBJ1-4; 8 positions match TRBD1. Input material: peripheral blood. The chain's CDR3 is CASSLTGANEKLFF. In DNA form, the CDR3 reads TGTGCCAGCAGTCTGACAGGGGCTAATGAAAAACTGTTTTTT.